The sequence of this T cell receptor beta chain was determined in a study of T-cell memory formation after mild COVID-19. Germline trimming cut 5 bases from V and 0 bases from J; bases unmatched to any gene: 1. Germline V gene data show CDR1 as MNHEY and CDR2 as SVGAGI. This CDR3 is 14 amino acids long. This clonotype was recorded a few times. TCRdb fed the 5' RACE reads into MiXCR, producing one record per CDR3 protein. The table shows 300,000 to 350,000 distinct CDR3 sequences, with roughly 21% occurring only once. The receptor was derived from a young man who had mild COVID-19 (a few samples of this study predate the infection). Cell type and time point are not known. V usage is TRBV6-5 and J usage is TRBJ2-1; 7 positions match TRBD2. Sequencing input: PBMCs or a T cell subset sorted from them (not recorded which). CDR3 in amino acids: CASSIAGSYNEQFF. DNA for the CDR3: TGTGCCAGCAGTATAGCGGGCTCCTACAATGAGCAGTTCTTC.